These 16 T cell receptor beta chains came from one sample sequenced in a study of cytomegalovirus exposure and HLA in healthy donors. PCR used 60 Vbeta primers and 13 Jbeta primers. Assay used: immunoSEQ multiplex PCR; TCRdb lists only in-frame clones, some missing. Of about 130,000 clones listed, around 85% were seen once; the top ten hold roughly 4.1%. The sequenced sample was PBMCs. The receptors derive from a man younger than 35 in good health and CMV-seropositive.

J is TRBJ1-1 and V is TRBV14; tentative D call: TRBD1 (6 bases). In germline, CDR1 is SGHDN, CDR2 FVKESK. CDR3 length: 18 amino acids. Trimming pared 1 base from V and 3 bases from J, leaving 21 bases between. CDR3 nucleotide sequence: TGTGCCAGCAGCCAAGGATTCCGGTGGGGGGAGGGGGACACTGAAGCTTTCTTT. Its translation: CASSQGFRWGEGDTEAFF.

The CDR3, as DNA: TGTGCCAGCAGCACTGGGCGGGGCAATCAGCCCCAGCATTTT. It is translated as CASSTGRGNQPQHF. The chain has TRBV6-6 and TRBJ1-5; D is ambiguous. This CDR3 is built from 14 residues. CDR1 is MNHNY, CDR2 SVGAGI, per germline (reference sequence). Trimming took off 6 bases at V and 2 bases at J, with 11 bases between the two ends.

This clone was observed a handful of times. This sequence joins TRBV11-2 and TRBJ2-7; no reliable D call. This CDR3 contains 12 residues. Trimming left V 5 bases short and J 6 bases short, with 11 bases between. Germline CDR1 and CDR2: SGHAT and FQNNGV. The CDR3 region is CASSHESLEQYF. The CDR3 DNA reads TGTGCCAGCAGCCATGAGTCGCTCGAGCAGTACTTC.

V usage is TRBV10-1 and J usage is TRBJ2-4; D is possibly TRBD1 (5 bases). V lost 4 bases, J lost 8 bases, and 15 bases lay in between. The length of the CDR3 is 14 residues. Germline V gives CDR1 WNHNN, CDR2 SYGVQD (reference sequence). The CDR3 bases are TGCGCCAGCAGTGGGGGCCTAACGACCGACATTCAGTACTTC. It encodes CASSGGLTTDIQYF.

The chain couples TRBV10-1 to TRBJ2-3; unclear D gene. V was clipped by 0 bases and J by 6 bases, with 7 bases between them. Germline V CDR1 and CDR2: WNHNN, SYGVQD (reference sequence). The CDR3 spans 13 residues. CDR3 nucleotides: TGCGCCAGCAGTGAGTCGACTCGGGATACGCAGTATTTT. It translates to CASSESTRDTQYF.

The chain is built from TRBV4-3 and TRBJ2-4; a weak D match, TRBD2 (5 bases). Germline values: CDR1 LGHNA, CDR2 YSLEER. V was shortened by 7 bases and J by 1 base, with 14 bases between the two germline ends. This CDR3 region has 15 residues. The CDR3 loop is CASNPMRAAKNIQYF. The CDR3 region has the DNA TGCGCCAGCAACCCTATGAGGGCCGCCAAAAACATTCAGTACTTC.

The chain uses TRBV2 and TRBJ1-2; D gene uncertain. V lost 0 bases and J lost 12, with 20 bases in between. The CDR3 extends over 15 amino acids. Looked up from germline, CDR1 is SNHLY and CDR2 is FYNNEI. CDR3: CASSEALWTVTAHTF. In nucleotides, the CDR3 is TGTGCCAGCAGTGAAGCGCTTTGGACTGTTACAGCGCACACCTTC.

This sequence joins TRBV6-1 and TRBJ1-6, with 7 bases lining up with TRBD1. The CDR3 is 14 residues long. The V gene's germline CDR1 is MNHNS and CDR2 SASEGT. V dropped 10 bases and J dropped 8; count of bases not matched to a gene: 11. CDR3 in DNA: TGTGCCACTACCAGACAGGGTTATGATTCACCCCTCCACTTT. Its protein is CATTRQGYDSPLHF.

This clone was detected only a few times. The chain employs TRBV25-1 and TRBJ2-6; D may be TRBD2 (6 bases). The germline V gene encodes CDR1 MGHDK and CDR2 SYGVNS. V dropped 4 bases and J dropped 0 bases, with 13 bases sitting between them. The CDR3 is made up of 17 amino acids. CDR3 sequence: CASSGGTDDSGANVLTF. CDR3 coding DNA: TGTGCCAGCAGTGGCGGGACGGATGACTCTGGGGCCAACGTCCTGACTTTC.

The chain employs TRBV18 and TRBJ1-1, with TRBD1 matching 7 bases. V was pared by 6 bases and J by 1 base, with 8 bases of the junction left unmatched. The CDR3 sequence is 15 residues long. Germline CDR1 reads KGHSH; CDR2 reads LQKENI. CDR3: CASSEKDRENTEAFF. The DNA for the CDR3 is TGTGCCAGCTCTGAAAAAGACAGGGAGAACACTGAAGCTTTCTTT.

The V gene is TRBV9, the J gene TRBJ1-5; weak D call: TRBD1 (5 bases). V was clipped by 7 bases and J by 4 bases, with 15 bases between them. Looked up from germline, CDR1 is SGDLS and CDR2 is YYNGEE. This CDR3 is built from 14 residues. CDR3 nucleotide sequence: TGTGCCAGCGGGGGGGACGGTACAAATCAGCCCCAGCATTTT. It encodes CASGGDGTNQPQHF.

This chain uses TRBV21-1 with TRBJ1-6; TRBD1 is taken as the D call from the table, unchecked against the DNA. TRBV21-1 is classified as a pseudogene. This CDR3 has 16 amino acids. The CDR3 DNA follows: TGTGCCAGCAGCAAACCTGGTAACAAAAATTCTTCACCCCTCCACTTT. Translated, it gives CASSKPGNKNSSPLHF.

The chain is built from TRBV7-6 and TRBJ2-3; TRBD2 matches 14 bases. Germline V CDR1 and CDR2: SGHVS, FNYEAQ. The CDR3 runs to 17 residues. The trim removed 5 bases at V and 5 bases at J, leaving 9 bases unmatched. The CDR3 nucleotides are TGTGCCAGCAGCCGTCGGAGACTAGCGGGAGGGGGAGATACGCAGTATTTT. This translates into CASSRRRLAGGGDTQYF.

The CDR3 DNA reads TGTTCCAACAAGAAGTCGGGATACGAGCAGTACTTC. Translation gives CSNKKSGYEQYF. The J gene is TRBJ2-7, the V gene TRBV7-2; D perhaps matches TRBD2 (5 bases). CDR3 size: 12 residues. CDR1 is SGHTA and CDR2 is FQGNSA in the germline V gene.

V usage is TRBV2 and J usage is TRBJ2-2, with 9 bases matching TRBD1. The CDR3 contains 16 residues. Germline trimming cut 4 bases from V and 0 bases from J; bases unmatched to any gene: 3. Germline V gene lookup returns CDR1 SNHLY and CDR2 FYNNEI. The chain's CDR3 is CASSGTGVSNTGELFF. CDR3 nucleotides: TGTGCCAGCAGTGGGACAGGGGTCTCGAACACCGGGGAGCTGTTTTTT.

CDR3 residues: CASSSQTGRETQYF. The CDR3 nucleotides read TGTGCCAGCAGCTCTCAAACAGGGCGAGAGACCCAGTACTTC. V and J are TRBV11-2 and TRBJ2-5; the D gene is possibly TRBD1 (6 bases). The CDR3 runs to 14 residues. The germline V gene encodes CDR1 SGHAT and CDR2 FQNNGV. The V and J ends lost 4 bases and 4 bases respectively, with 13 bases between them.